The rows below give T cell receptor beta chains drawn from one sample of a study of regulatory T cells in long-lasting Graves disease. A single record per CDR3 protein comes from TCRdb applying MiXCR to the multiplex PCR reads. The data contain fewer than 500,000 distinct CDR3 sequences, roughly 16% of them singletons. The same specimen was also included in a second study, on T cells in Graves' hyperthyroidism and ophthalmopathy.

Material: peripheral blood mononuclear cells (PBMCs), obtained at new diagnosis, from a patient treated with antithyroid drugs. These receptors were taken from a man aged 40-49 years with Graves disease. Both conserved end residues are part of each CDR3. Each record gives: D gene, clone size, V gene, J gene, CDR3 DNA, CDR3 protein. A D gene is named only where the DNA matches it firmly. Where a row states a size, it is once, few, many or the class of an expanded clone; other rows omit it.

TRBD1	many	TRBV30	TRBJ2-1	TGTGCCTGGAGTGTATCCCAATCCGGGACAGGGATGTACAATGAGCAGTTCTTC	CAWSVSQSGTGMYNEQFF
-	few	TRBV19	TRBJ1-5	TGTGCCAGTAGGCCGGTGGACAGAGGCTTCAATCAGCCCCAGCATTTT	CASRPVDRGFNQPQHF
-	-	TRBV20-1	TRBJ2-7	TGCAGTGCTTCGGGACACACCTACGAGCAGTACTTC	CSASGHTYEQYF
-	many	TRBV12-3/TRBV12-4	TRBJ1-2	TGTGCCAGCAGGAAGGACGGAGCTAACTATGGCTACACCTTC	CASRKDGANYGYTF
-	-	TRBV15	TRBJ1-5	TGTGCCACCTCCGGGCCAGACCCCAATCAGCCCCAGCATTTT	CATSGPDPNQPQHF
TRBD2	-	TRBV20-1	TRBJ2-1	TGCAGTCCCCCTCCGGGACTAGCGGGGGGGGTCAATGAGCAGTTCTTC	CSPPPGLAGGVNEQFF
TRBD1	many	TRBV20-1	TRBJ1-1	TGCAGTGCTAGAGATTGGACACAGGGGTTGTCTGAAGCTTTCTTT	CSARDWTQGLSEAFF
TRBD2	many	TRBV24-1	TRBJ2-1	TGTGCCACCAGTGACCAGACTAGCGGAGCGAGGAATGAGCAGTTCTTC	CATSDQTSGARNEQFF
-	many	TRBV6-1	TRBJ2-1	TGTGCCAGCAGGAGGGACTTGGGGATCTACAATGAGCAGTTCTTC	CASRRDLGIYNEQFF
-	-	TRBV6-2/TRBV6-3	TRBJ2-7	TGTGCCAGCAGTTACTCGAACACGTACGAGCAGTACTTC	CASSYSNTYEQYF
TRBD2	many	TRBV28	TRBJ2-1	TGTGCCAGCAGTTTTGGGCTAGCGGCGGATGAGCAGTTCTTC	CASSFGLAADEQFF
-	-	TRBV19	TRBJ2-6	TGTGCCAGTAGCACAGGGTTTGGGGGAGGGGCCAACGTCCTGACTTTC	CASSTGFGGGANVLTF
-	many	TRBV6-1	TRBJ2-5	TGTGCCAGCAGTGACGTCAGGGAGGAGACCCAGTACTTC	CASSDVREETQYF
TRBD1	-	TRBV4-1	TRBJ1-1	TGCGCCAGCAGCCCAGCGACAGGGAGTTGCGCTGAAGCTTTCTTT	CASSPATGSCAEAFF
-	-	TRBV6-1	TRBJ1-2	TGTGCCAGCGGCCTACAGGTGGACTATGGCTACACCTTC	CASGLQVDYGYTF
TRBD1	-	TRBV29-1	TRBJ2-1	TGCAGCGTTGAAATACGGAGAGGGGGCATGAATGAGCAGTTCTTC	CSVEIRRGGMNEQFF
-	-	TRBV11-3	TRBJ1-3	TGTGCCAGCAGCTTAAGGCTTTCGGGGACACACTCTGGAAACACCATATATTTT	CASSLRLSGTHSGNTIYF
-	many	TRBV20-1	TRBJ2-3	TGCAGTGCTAGAGTTGGGGGGTGGGCAGATACGCAGTATTTT	CSARVGGWADTQYF
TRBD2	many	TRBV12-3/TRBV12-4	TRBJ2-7	TGTGCCAGCAGCCCTAGCGGGAGTTCAACCTACGAGCAGTACTTC	CASSPSGSSTYEQYF
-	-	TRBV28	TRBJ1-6	TGTGCCAGCAACCGAAAAGTCCCCGATTCACCCCTCCACTTT	CASNRKVPDSPLHF
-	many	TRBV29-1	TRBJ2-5	TGCAGCGTTGTTAGCGGTTCTGAGACCCAGTACTTC	CSVVSGSETQYF
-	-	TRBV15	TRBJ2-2	TGTGCCACCAGCAGTGACATTGCCGGGGAGCTGTTTTTT	CATSSDIAGELFF
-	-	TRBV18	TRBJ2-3	TGTGCCAGCTCAGGGACCGCCCCAGATACGCAGTATTTT	CASSGTAPDTQYF
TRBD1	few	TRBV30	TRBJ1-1	TGTGCCTGGAACGTATACAGGGGGCTTAGGAACACTGAAGCTTTCTTT	CAWNVYRGLRNTEAFF
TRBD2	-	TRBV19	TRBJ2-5	TGTGCCAGTAGCGCGACGGGGCTAGCGGTGTCTTGGGAGACCCAGTACTTC	CASSATGLAVSWETQYF